This record concerns one T cell receptor beta chain sequence. Antigen: not known. The data derive from a study of T cell responses to AZD1222 COVID-19 vaccine. Profiling relied on immunoSEQ multiplex PCR, and the TCRdb table lists in-frame clones only, not all of them. The data contain about 120,000 clones, about 90% of them seen just once; the ten biggest clones take up 8.4%. Study-wide results and caveats: The number of AZD1222 recipients seropositive at baseline was only 5 to 7. Reportedly, close to half of spike-specific TCRs are directed against unmutated variant regions.

Per germline, CDR1 LNHDA and CDR2 SQIVND (reference sequence). V was trimmed by 2 bases and J by 0 bases, leaving 22 bases between them. The CDR3 is 19 amino acids. The origin of this receptor is an adult in good health. The J gene is TRBJ1-2, the V gene TRBV19; weak D call: TRBD1 (6 bases). The sequencing here drew on peripheral blood, taken on day 0 of AZD1222 vaccination. The DNA of the CDR3 is TGTGCCAGTAGTATAACCGGGAAGTTAGGGACACTAACTAACTATGGCTACACCTTC. It specifies CASSITGKLGTLTNYGYTF.